These T cell receptor beta chains were read from a single sample in a study of cytomegalovirus exposure and HLA in healthy donors. Data came from immunoSEQ multiplex PCR; TCRdb stores just in-frame clones and leaves some out. This table has about 230,000 clones, roughly 90% appearing once. The sequencing sample was made of PBMCs. The receptors here all came from a woman between 18 and 29 years old in good health and CMV-seronegative. Both conserved end residues are part of each CDR3. Fields, in order: V gene, D gene, clone size, J gene, CDR3 protein, CDR3 DNA. D genes are given only for firm matches. Clone size is not always given. Where it is, it says once, few, many or a class for expanded clones.

v_call: TRBV7-8
d_call: -
clone_size: -
j_call: TRBJ1-2
cdr3_aa: CASSLEGRGVWGYTF
cdr3_nt: TGTGCCAGCAGCTTAGAGGGGCGGGGGGTATGGGGCTACACCTTC

v_call: TRBV4-1
d_call: -
clone_size: -
j_call: TRBJ2-7
cdr3_aa: CASSLQGYEQYF
cdr3_nt: TGCGCCAGCAGTCTACAGGGTTACGAGCAGTACTTC

v_call: TRBV29-1
d_call: -
clone_size: once
j_call: TRBJ2-1
cdr3_aa: CSVAKPRGAISYNEQFF
cdr3_nt: TGCAGCGTTGCAAAGCCGCGGGGCGCGATCTCCTACAATGAGCAGTTCTTC

v_call: TRBV5-4
d_call: TRBD2
clone_size: -
j_call: TRBJ2-4
cdr3_aa: CASSLIASGSHSIQYF
cdr3_nt: TGTGCCAGCAGCTTGATCGCTAGCGGGAGTCATAGCATTCAGTACTTC

v_call: TRBV27
d_call: -
clone_size: -
j_call: TRBJ1-5
cdr3_aa: CASSFAVNQPQHF
cdr3_nt: TGTGCCAGCAGTTTTGCAGTCAATCAGCCCCAGCATTTT

v_call: TRBV4-2
d_call: -
clone_size: -
j_call: TRBJ1-2
cdr3_aa: CASRQPLRGKNSYGYTF
cdr3_nt: TGTGCCAGCAGGCAACCCCTTAGGGGCAAGAACTCCTATGGCTACACCTTC

v_call: TRBV7-2
d_call: -
clone_size: once
j_call: TRBJ2-1
cdr3_aa: CASSLVRSRDEQFF
cdr3_nt: TGTGCCAGCAGCTTAGTTAGGAGTCGGGATGAGCAGTTCTTC

v_call: TRBV15
d_call: -
clone_size: -
j_call: TRBJ2-5
cdr3_aa: CATSSSGETQYF
cdr3_nt: TGTGCCACCAGCAGTTCAGGAGAGACCCAGTACTTC

v_call: TRBV7-9
d_call: -
clone_size: -
j_call: TRBJ2-7
cdr3_aa: CASKAGSNYEQYF
cdr3_nt: TGTGCCAGCAAGGCCGGGAGCAATTACGAGCAGTACTTC

v_call: TRBV18
d_call: TRBD1
clone_size: -
j_call: TRBJ2-1
cdr3_aa: CASSSSTGDEQFF
cdr3_nt: TGTGCCAGCTCATCTTCTACAGGGGATGAGCAGTTCTTC

v_call: TRBV6-5
d_call: -
clone_size: -
j_call: TRBJ2-3
cdr3_aa: CASSYIQGSADTQYF
cdr3_nt: TGTGCCAGCAGTTACATCCAGGGTAGTGCAGATACGCAGTATTTT

v_call: TRBV29-1
d_call: TRBD2
clone_size: -
j_call: TRBJ2-3
cdr3_aa: CSVEGTSGSNTQYF
cdr3_nt: TGCAGCGTTGAGGGGACTAGCGGGAGCAATACGCAGTATTTT

v_call: TRBV6-6
d_call: TRBD2
clone_size: -
j_call: TRBJ2-1
cdr3_aa: CASSYPSGSRDEQFF
cdr3_nt: TGTGCCAGCAGTTACCCTAGCGGGAGTAGGGATGAGCAGTTCTTC

v_call: TRBV11-3
d_call: TRBD1
clone_size: few
j_call: TRBJ1-2
cdr3_aa: CASSSTGVGGYTF
cdr3_nt: TGTGCCAGCAGCTCGACAGGGGTCGGCGGCTACACCTTC

v_call: TRBV7-6
d_call: -
clone_size: -
j_call: TRBJ1-2
cdr3_aa: CASSPGGGYGYTF
cdr3_nt: TGTGCCAGCAGCCCGGGTGGAGGGTATGGCTACACCTTC

v_call: TRBV9
d_call: -
clone_size: -
j_call: TRBJ2-2
cdr3_aa: CASSVGGGTGELFF
cdr3_nt: TGTGCCAGCAGCGTAGGTGGAGGAACCGGGGAGCTGTTTTTT

v_call: TRBV9
d_call: -
clone_size: -
j_call: TRBJ2-3
cdr3_aa: CASSVSSSTDTQYF
cdr3_nt: TGTGCCAGCAGCGTTAGCTCGAGCACAGATACGCAGTATTTT

v_call: TRBV4-1
d_call: -
clone_size: -
j_call: TRBJ2-7
cdr3_aa: CASSQGRAQYF
cdr3_nt: TGCGCCAGCAGCCAAGGGAGGGCCCAGTACTTC

v_call: TRBV27
d_call: TRBD1
clone_size: once
j_call: TRBJ1-1
cdr3_aa: CASSFIGQGNTEAFF
cdr3_nt: TGTGCCAGCAGTTTTATCGGACAGGGGAACACTGAAGCTTTCTTT

v_call: TRBV5-1
d_call: -
clone_size: -
j_call: TRBJ1-2
cdr3_aa: CASSSGGYGYTF
cdr3_nt: TGCGCCAGCAGCAGCGGAGGCTATGGCTACACCTTC

v_call: TRBV29-1
d_call: -
clone_size: -
j_call: TRBJ1-1
cdr3_aa: CSVQGNTEAFF
cdr3_nt: TGCAGCGTTCAGGGGAACACTGAAGCTTTCTTT

v_call: TRBV7-8
d_call: -
clone_size: -
j_call: TRBJ2-3
cdr3_aa: CASSLAAWGGAKGGDTQYF
cdr3_nt: TGTGCCAGCAGCTTAGCGGCCTGGGGGGGCGCTAAGGGTGGAGATACGCAGTATTTT

v_call: TRBV5-1
d_call: TRBD1
clone_size: -
j_call: TRBJ2-7
cdr3_aa: CASSIGTGGILSYEQYF
cdr3_nt: TGCGCCAGCAGCATCGGGACAGGGGGAATATTGTCCTACGAGCAGTACTTC

v_call: TRBV2
d_call: -
clone_size: once
j_call: TRBJ1-2
cdr3_aa: CASSEAVQVYGYTF
cdr3_nt: TGTGCCAGCAGTGAAGCTGTCCAGGTCTATGGCTACACCTTC

v_call: TRBV18
d_call: -
clone_size: few
j_call: TRBJ1-2
cdr3_aa: CASSLGTVYGYTF
cdr3_nt: TGTGCCAGCTCACTGGGGACTGTTTATGGCTACACCTTC

v_call: TRBV15
d_call: -
clone_size: once
j_call: TRBJ2-7
cdr3_aa: CATSRDPTLYEQYF
cdr3_nt: TGTGCCACCAGCAGAGATCCGACTCTCTACGAGCAGTACTTC

v_call: TRBV5-6
d_call: TRBD1
clone_size: -
j_call: TRBJ1-2
cdr3_aa: CASSSGQATTF
cdr3_nt: TGTGCCAGCAGCTCGGGACAGGCTACCACCTTC

v_call: TRBV5-1
d_call: TRBD1
clone_size: -
j_call: TRBJ1-4
cdr3_aa: CASSFRLPGGTEKLFF
cdr3_nt: TGCGCCAGCAGTTTCAGGCTCCCAGGGGGCACTGAAAAACTGTTTTTT

v_call: TRBV4-2
d_call: -
clone_size: few
j_call: TRBJ2-1
cdr3_aa: CASSQDWGESYNEQFF
cdr3_nt: TGTGCCAGCAGCCAAGACTGGGGGGAATCCTACAATGAGCAGTTCTTC

v_call: TRBV4-3
d_call: -
clone_size: -
j_call: TRBJ1-6
cdr3_aa: CASSQALGGSSYNSPLHF
cdr3_nt: TGCGCCAGCAGCCAAGCGCTTGGGGGGAGCTCCTATAATTCACCCCTCCACTTT

v_call: TRBV6-5
d_call: -
clone_size: -
j_call: TRBJ1-1
cdr3_aa: CASSSTGLNTEAFF
cdr3_nt: TGTGCCAGCAGCTCAACAGGCTTGAACACTGAAGCTTTCTTT

v_call: TRBV7-2
d_call: TRBD1
clone_size: -
j_call: TRBJ1-2
cdr3_aa: CASSPPGGNYGYTF
cdr3_nt: TGTGCCAGCAGCCCGCCAGGGGGTAACTATGGCTACACCTTC

v_call: TRBV6-5
d_call: -
clone_size: once
j_call: TRBJ1-5
cdr3_aa: CASSPRQSGLQPQHF
cdr3_nt: TGTGCCAGCAGTCCCCGACAGAGTGGGCTGCAGCCCCAGCATTTT

v_call: TRBV11-2
d_call: -
clone_size: -
j_call: TRBJ1-3
cdr3_aa: CASSLEAGIGNTIYF
cdr3_nt: TGTGCCAGCAGCTTAGAAGCGGGTATTGGAAACACCATATATTTT

v_call: TRBV29-1
d_call: TRBD1
clone_size: -
j_call: TRBJ2-2
cdr3_aa: CSVRTGTDTGELFF
cdr3_nt: TGCAGCGTTCGGACAGGGACGGATACCGGGGAGCTGTTTTTT

v_call: TRBV7-3
d_call: -
clone_size: -
j_call: TRBJ2-2
cdr3_aa: CASSLDSRGPGELFF
cdr3_nt: TGTGCCAGCAGCTTAGATTCCAGGGGTCCCGGGGAGCTGTTTTTT

v_call: TRBV6-1
d_call: TRBD2
clone_size: -
j_call: TRBJ2-1
cdr3_aa: CASSGTGGVYNEQFF
cdr3_nt: TGTGCCAGCAGTGGAACCGGGGGGGTCTACAATGAGCAGTTCTTC

v_call: TRBV2
d_call: -
clone_size: -
j_call: TRBJ1-6
cdr3_aa: CASTLQGDYNSPLHF
cdr3_nt: TGTGCCAGCACCCTACAGGGAGATTATAATTCACCCCTCCACTTT

v_call: TRBV6-1
d_call: TRBD1
clone_size: -
j_call: TRBJ1-3
cdr3_aa: CASRKTGFGNTIYF
cdr3_nt: TGTGCCAGCAGGAAGACAGGGTTTGGAAACACCATATATTTT

v_call: TRBV4-1
d_call: TRBD1
clone_size: -
j_call: TRBJ1-3
cdr3_aa: CASSHQGGTGGFPLSGNTIYF
cdr3_nt: TGCGCCAGCAGCCACCAAGGAGGGACAGGGGGTTTCCCGCTCTCTGGAAACACCATATATTTT

v_call: TRBV5-1
d_call: -
clone_size: once
j_call: TRBJ2-1
cdr3_aa: CASSFTGDNEQFF
cdr3_nt: TGCGCCAGCAGCTTTACAGGAGACAATGAGCAGTTCTTC